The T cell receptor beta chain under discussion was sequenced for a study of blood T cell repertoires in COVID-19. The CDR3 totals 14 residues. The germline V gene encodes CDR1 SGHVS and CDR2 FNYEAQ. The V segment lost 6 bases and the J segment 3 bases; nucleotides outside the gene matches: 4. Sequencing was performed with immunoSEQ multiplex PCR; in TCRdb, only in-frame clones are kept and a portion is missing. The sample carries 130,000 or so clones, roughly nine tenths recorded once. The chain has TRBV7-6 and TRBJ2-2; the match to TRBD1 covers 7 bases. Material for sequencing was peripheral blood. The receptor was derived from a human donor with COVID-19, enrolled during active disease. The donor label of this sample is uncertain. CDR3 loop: CASRAGTDTGELFF. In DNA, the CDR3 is TGTGCCAGCAGGGCCGGGACAGACACCGGGGAGCTGTTTTTT.